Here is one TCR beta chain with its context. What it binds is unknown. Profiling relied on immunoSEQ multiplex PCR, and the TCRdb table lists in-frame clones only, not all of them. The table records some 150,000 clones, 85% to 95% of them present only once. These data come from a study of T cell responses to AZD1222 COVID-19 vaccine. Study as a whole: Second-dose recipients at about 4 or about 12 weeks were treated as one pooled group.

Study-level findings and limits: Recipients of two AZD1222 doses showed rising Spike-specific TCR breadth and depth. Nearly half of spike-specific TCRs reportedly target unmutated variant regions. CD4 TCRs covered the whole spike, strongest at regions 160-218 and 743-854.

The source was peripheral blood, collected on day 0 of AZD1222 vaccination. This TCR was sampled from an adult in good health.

CDR3 loop: CASSQDSWSNQPQHF. CDR3 sequence (DNA): TGCGCCAGCAGCCAAGACAGCTGGAGCAATCAGCCCCAGCATTTT. The V gene is TRBV4-1, the J gene TRBJ1-5; D remains ambiguous. Deletions cut 0 bases from V and 1 base from J, with 7 bases between. Germline CDR1 MGHRA, CDR2 YSYEKL. This CDR3 has 15 residues.